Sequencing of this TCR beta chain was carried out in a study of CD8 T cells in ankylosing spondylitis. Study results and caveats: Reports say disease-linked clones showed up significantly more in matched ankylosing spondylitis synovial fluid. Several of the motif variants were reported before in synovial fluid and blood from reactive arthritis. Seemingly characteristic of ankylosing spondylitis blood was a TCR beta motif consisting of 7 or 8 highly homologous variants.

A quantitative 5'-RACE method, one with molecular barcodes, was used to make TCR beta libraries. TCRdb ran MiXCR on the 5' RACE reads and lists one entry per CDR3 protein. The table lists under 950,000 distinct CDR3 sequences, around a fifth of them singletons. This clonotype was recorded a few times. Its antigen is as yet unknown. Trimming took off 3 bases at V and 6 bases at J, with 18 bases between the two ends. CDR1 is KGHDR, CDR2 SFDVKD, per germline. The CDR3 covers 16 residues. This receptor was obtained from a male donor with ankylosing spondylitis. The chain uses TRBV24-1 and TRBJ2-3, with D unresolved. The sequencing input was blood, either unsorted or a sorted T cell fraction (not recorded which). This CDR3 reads CATSDPSIGRLDTQYF. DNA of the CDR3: TGTGCCACCAGTGATCCTTCTATTGGCCGGCTCGATACGCAGTATTTT.